The 17 T cell receptor beta chains below were found in one sample sequenced in a study of T-cell memory formation after mild COVID-19 (dated by TCRdb to 2020 to 2023). The method was 5' RACE. Sequencing used an Illumina NovaSeq 6000. Using fastp at Q25 and MiXCR, TCRdb reprocessed the public reads and kept productive beta chains. Here each entry gathers all rows of one CDR3 protein and keeps the most common genes and DNA. The sample table records some 410,000 distinct CDR3 sequences; around a quarter of these occur just once. The top ten clonotypes cover about 12% of the sample. Specimen: PBMCs or a T cell subset sorted from them (not recorded which). The source of these receptors is an adult woman who had mild COVID-19 (a few samples of this study predate the infection). The sample titles of this study are shuffled in the database, so cell type and time point are left out; the donor was told from shared clones.

The rearrangement links TRBV5-1 to TRBJ1-1; 7 bases agree with TRBD1. V lost 3 bases, J lost 0 bases, and 8 bases stayed unmatched. CDR1 SGHRS and CDR2 YFSETQ come from the germline V gene. This CDR3 is 16 amino acids long. The CDR3 DNA sequence: TGCGCCAGCAGCTACCCGACGGGACAGATGAACACTGAAGCTTTCTTT. Amino acid sequence: CASSYPTGQMNTEAFF.

The rearrangement joins TRBV9 to TRBJ2-4; D unresolved. Looked up from germline, CDR1 is SGDLS and CDR2 is YYNGEE. V gave up 3 bases and J gave up 2 bases, with 9 bases separating them. This CDR3 is built from 14 residues. The CDR3 sequence is CASSAAWTKNIQYF. The CDR3 DNA sequence: TGTGCCAGCAGCGCCGCTTGGACCAAAAACATTCAGTACTTC.

This clonotype was detected many times. The J gene is TRBJ2-1, the V gene TRBV29-1; no firm D call. V was shortened by 3 bases and J by 2 bases, with 5 bases between the two germline ends. Germline CDR1 and CDR2: SQVTM and ANQGSEA. The CDR3 has 12 residues. The CDR3 reads CSVESTYNEQFF. CDR3 nucleotide sequence: TGCAGCGTTGAGTCAACCTACAATGAGCAGTTCTTC.

The V call is TRBV7-3, the J call TRBJ2-2; the D is unclear. Looked up from germline, CDR1 is SGHTA and CDR2 is FQGTGA. Trimming shortened V by 0 bases and J by 3 bases, and 8 bases separated the two germline ends. This CDR3 contains 15 residues. Written as DNA, the CDR3 is TGTGCCAGCAGCTTAACCCCCGAGGACACCGGGGAGCTGTTTTTT. It translates to CASSLTPEDTGELFF.

The rearrangement joins TRBV5-1 to TRBJ1-4; 7 bases map to TRBD1. The germline V gene has CDR1 SGHRS and CDR2 YFSETQ. The junction had 3 bases not matched to a gene; V was cut back by 4 bases and J by 6 bases. The CDR3 covers 13 residues. In DNA, the CDR3 is TGCGCCAGCAGCGACAGGGAAGATGAAAAACTGTTTTTT. This codes for CASSDREDEKLFF.

This clonotype turned up a few times. The chain links TRBV3-1 to TRBJ2-3; no clear D. The CDR3 runs 11 residues. The V end was cut by 4 bases, the J end by 7 bases, with 6 bases between. Germline V gene data show CDR1 as LGHDT and CDR2 as YNNKEL (reference sequence). CDR3 nucleotide sequence: TGTGCCAGCAGCCGGGGAAATACGCAGTATTTT. It translates to CASSRGNTQYF.

This clonotype has just a few counts. The chain recombines TRBV5-1 with TRBJ2-1; 8 nucleotides agree with TRBD2. J lost 6 bases, V lost 4 bases, and 9 bases had no gene match. Germline CDR1 reads SGHRS; CDR2 reads YFSETQ. The length of the CDR3 is 15 residues. CDR3 DNA sequence: TGCGCCAGCAGCGGCGGGGGGACCCTGGGCAATGAGCAGTTCTTC. Protein product: CASSGGGTLGNEQFF.

This clonotype has more than one count but fewer than ten. The gene calls are TRBV4-3 and TRBJ1-1; TRBD1 matches at 7 bases. The germline V gene has CDR1 LGHNA and CDR2 YSLEER. V gave up 0 bases and J gave up 10 bases; unmatched junction bases: 14. There are 16 residues in the CDR3. CDR3 protein: CASSQDSTGPLSGAFF. The DNA for the CDR3 is TGCGCCAGCAGCCAAGATTCGACAGGGCCCCTCTCTGGAGCTTTCTTT.

The chain is built from TRBV5-1 and TRBJ2-3; the match to TRBD2 covers 9 bases. This CDR3 region has 17 residues. Germline CDR1 SGHRS, CDR2 YFSETQ. With 0 bases clipped from V and 5 bases from J, the junction kept 10 bases outside the gene matches. The CDR3 nucleotides read TGCGCCAGCAGCTTGGGGAGGACTAGCGATGGGAGAGATACGCAGTATTTT. This encodes CASSLGRTSDGRDTQYF.

This clonotype showed up just a few times. V is TRBV18 and J is TRBJ2-3, with 10 bases identical to TRBD2. V lost 3 bases, J lost 0 bases, and 3 bases stayed unmatched. Germline V gene lookup returns CDR1 KGHSH and CDR2 LQKENI. This CDR3 is 16 amino acids long. CDR3 coding DNA: TGTGCCAGCTCACCGAAAGCGGGGGGGAGCACAGATACGCAGTATTTT. It encodes CASSPKAGGSTDTQYF.

The rearrangement uses TRBV7-2 and TRBJ2-2, with TRBD2 matching 7 bases. The V segment lost 1 base and the J segment 4 bases; nucleotides outside the gene matches: 3. Germline V gene lookup returns CDR1 SGHTA and CDR2 FQGNSA. CDR3 size: 15 residues. CDR3 amino acids: CASSLELALTGELFF. CDR3 in DNA: TGTGCCAGCAGCTTAGAACTAGCGCTCACCGGGGAGCTGTTTTTT.

The J gene is TRBJ2-4, the V gene TRBV5-1; 12 nucleotides match TRBD2. The V and J ends lost 4 bases and 9 bases, in that order; junction bases with no gene match: 11. CDR1 is SGHRS, CDR2 YFSETQ, per germline. The CDR3 covers 16 residues. Here the CDR3 reads CASSRLAGAGSGIQYF. The CDR3 bases are TGCGCCAGCAGCCGACTAGCGGGAGCAGGGTCGGGCATTCAGTACTTC.

The chain has TRBV9 and TRBJ2-7, with a tentative D call TRBD1 (6 bases). Germline V CDR1 and CDR2: SGDLS, YYNGEE. V was trimmed by 0 bases and J by 1 base, leaving 8 bases between them. The CDR3 runs to 14 residues. CDR3 in DNA: TGTGCCAGCAGCGTAGCAGGGGCGTCCTACGAGCAGTACTTC. Protein sequence: CASSVAGASYEQYF.

CDR3 bases: TGCAGTGCTATAGCCCCCGAGCGGGGATACGATACGCAGTATTTT. Its protein product is CSAIAPERGYDTQYF. The gene calls are TRBV20-1 and TRBJ2-3; 7 bases are shared with TRBD2. The CDR3 sequence is 15 residues long. The V gene end was trimmed by 4 bases and the J gene end by 6 bases; junction bases not matched to a gene: 13. The germline CDR1 and CDR2 sequences are DFQATT and SNEGSKA (reference sequence).

This chain joins TRBV7-3 and TRBJ2-1, with D tentatively TRBD1 (6 bases). Germline V lookup: CDR1 SGHTA, CDR2 FQGTGA. The V gene lost 3 bases and the J gene lost 10 bases, with 13 bases spanning the gap. The CDR3 is 13 amino acids. CDR3: CASSFTKGVEQFF. The DNA of the CDR3 is TGTGCCAGCAGCTTCACGAAGGGGGTCGAGCAGTTCTTC.

This clonotype was found a few times. The chain employs TRBV7-8 and TRBJ2-5; D possibly corresponds to TRBD1 (7 bases). Trimming pared 5 bases from V and 1 base from J, leaving 14 bases between. Germline V gene lookup returns CDR1 SGHVS and CDR2 FQNEAQ. The CDR3 is 15 residues long. The CDR3 DNA follows: TGTGCCAGCAGCCAGCGGAGGGGGCCCCAAGAGACCCAGTACTTC. Encoded protein: CASSQRRGPQETQYF.

This CDR3 is CASSPYSGETQYF. In DNA, the CDR3 is TGTGCCAGCAGCCCCTATAGCGGAGAGACCCAGTACTTC. The rearrangement links TRBV7-9 to TRBJ2-5; D might be TRBD2 (6 bases). The CDR3 has 13 residues. In germline, CDR1 is SEHNR, CDR2 FQNEAQ (reference sequence). Trimming took off 5 bases at V and 4 bases at J, with 11 bases between the two ends.